One and the same sample provided the 6 T cell receptor beta chains below, sequenced in a study of cytomegalovirus exposure and HLA in healthy donors. Method: immunoSEQ multiplex PCR; TCRdb's copy keeps in-frame clones and lacks some. The table has tens of thousands of clones, roughly 94% seen once; the top ten hold approximately 0.69%. Sequenced: PBMCs. The origin of the receptors is a woman aged 18-29 years in good health and CMV-seronegative.

This rearrangement joins TRBV19 to TRBJ2-1, with TRBD2 identical over 10 bases. V dropped 5 bases and J dropped 6; count of bases not matched to a gene: 7. In germline, CDR1 is LNHDA, CDR2 SQIVND (reference sequence). The CDR3 is 15 amino acids. In DNA, the CDR3 is TGTGCCAGTAGTCAAGGTAGCGGGGGGCGCAATGAGCAGTTCTTC. Protein product: CASSQGSGGRNEQFF.

The chain recombines TRBV28 with TRBJ2-1; 7 nucleotides agree with TRBD1. The germline V gene has CDR1 MDHEN and CDR2 SYDVKM. This CDR3 spans 12 amino acids. The CDR3 sequence: CAQKGAHNEQFF. CDR3 DNA: TGTGCACAAAAGGGGGCTCATAATGAGCAGTTCTTC.

CDR3 DNA: TGTGCCAGCAGCTTAAGGGCCGGGACAGCAAGCTCCTACGAGCAGTACTTC. Translation gives CASSLRAGTASSYEQYF. The chain joins TRBV7-9 to TRBJ2-7, with 7 bases fitting TRBD1. Unmatched junction bases numbered 10, after V lost 2 bases and J lost 0 bases. Germline V gene data show CDR1 as SEHNR and CDR2 as FQNEAQ (reference sequence). The CDR3 contains 17 residues.

This chain connects TRBV4-1 to TRBJ1-1, with a tentative D call TRBD1 (6 bases). CDR1 is MGHRA and CDR2 is YSYEKL in the germline V gene. V lost 0 bases, J lost 2 bases, and 10 bases lay in between. The CDR3 length is 15 residues. As DNA, the CDR3 is TGCGCCAGCAGCCAAGATATGACAGGTAACACTGAAGCTTTCTTT. As protein: CASSQDMTGNTEAFF.

The V and J genes are TRBV28 and TRBJ1-2; 10 bases match TRBD1. The germline V gene encodes CDR1 MDHEN and CDR2 SYDVKM. V shed 2 bases and J 7 bases; nucleotides not matched to a gene: 4. There are 14 residues in the CDR3. CDR3 amino acids: CASSLDRGRRGYTF. The CDR3, as DNA: TGTGCCAGCAGTTTAGACAGGGGGCGGCGTGGCTACACCTTC.

The chain carries TRBV5-8 and TRBJ2-1, with 11 bases aligning to TRBD2. The CDR3 spans 15 residues. Germline CDR1 is SGHTS and CDR2 is YDEGEE. The V gene end was trimmed by 4 bases and the J gene end by 9 bases; junction bases not matched to a gene: 9. CDR3: CASSPWLAGGGEQFF. The CDR3 DNA reads as TGTGCCAGCAGCCCATGGCTAGCGGGAGGAGGTGAGCAGTTCTTC.